The sequence of this TCR beta chain was determined in a study of T-cell reconstitution after alpha-beta-depleted transplantation in children. Study conclusions and caveats: After one year, T-cell counts and TCRbeta diversity mostly came from new T cells. It was reported that alpha-beta T cells came from several hundred expanded graft clones (about two months after transplant). In some patients, recipient T cells and intrathymic progenitors surviving conditioning explained high day-60 diversity.

Trimming removed 4 bases from V and 0 bases from J; junction bases left unmatched: 6. CDR3 length: 17 amino acids. Per germline, CDR1 LGHDT and CDR2 YNNKEL (reference sequence). Unique molecular identifiers tagged the TCRbeta library. TCRdb re-analysed the PCR reads in MiXCR, keeping a single row per CDR3 protein. The sample lists 500,000 to 650,000 distinct CDR3 sequences; about an eighth were seen once. This clonotype turned up a few times. Its antigen is unknown. The sequenced sample was PBMCs, mostly from graft donor cells, obtained 180 days after TCRalphabeta/CD19-depleted stem cell transplant. This clonotype originated in a female patient between 2 and 10 years old who had a stem cell transplant for aplastic anemia, so the T cells may come from the graft donor. The chain links TRBV3-1 to TRBJ1-6, with TRBD1 matching 7 bases. CDR3 region: CASSPLQGLSYNSPLHF. The CDR3 DNA is TGTGCCAGCAGCCCTCTACAGGGGCTCTCCTATAATTCACCCCTCCACTTT.